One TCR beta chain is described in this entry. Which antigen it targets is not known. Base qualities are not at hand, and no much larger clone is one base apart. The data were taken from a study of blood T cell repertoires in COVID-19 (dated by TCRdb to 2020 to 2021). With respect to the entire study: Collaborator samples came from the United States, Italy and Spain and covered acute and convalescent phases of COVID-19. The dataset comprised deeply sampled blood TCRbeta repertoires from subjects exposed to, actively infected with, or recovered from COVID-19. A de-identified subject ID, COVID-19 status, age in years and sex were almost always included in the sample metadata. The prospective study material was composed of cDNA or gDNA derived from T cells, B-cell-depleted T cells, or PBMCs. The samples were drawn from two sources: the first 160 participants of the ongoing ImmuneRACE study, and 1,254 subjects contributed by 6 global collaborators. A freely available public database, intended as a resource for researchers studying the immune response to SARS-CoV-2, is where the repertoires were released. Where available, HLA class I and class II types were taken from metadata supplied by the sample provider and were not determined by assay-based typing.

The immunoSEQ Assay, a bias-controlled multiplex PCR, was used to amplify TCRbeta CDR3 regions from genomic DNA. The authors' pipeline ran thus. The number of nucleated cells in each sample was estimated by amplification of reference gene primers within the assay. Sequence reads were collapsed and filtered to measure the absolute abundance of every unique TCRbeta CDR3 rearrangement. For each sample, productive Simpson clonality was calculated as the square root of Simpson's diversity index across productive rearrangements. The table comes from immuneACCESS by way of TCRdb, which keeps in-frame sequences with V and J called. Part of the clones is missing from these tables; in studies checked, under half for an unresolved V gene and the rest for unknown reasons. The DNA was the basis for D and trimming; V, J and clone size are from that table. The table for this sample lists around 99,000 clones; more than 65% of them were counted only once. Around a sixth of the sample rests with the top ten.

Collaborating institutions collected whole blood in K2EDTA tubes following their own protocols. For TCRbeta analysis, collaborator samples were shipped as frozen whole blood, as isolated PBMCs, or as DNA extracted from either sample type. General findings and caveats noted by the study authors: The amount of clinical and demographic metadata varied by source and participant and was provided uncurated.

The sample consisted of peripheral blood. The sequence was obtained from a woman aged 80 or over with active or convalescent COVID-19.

The CDR3 reads as follows: CAISEGGGSNQPQHF. The DNA sequence is TGTGCCATCAGTGAGGGGGGGGGAAGCAATCAGCCCCAGCATTTT. The chain joins TRBV10-3 to TRBJ1-5; matching of 5 bases hints at TRBD1 as the D gene. The CDR3 has 15 amino acids, counting the end cysteine and phenylalanine. Of the read, only the CDR3 DNA is kept; its 45 bases are in frame from base 1. In the germline V gene, CDR1 corresponds to ENHRY and CDR2 to SYGVKD. The V end loses 2 bases and the J end loses 1 base, and a stretch of 9 bases separates them.